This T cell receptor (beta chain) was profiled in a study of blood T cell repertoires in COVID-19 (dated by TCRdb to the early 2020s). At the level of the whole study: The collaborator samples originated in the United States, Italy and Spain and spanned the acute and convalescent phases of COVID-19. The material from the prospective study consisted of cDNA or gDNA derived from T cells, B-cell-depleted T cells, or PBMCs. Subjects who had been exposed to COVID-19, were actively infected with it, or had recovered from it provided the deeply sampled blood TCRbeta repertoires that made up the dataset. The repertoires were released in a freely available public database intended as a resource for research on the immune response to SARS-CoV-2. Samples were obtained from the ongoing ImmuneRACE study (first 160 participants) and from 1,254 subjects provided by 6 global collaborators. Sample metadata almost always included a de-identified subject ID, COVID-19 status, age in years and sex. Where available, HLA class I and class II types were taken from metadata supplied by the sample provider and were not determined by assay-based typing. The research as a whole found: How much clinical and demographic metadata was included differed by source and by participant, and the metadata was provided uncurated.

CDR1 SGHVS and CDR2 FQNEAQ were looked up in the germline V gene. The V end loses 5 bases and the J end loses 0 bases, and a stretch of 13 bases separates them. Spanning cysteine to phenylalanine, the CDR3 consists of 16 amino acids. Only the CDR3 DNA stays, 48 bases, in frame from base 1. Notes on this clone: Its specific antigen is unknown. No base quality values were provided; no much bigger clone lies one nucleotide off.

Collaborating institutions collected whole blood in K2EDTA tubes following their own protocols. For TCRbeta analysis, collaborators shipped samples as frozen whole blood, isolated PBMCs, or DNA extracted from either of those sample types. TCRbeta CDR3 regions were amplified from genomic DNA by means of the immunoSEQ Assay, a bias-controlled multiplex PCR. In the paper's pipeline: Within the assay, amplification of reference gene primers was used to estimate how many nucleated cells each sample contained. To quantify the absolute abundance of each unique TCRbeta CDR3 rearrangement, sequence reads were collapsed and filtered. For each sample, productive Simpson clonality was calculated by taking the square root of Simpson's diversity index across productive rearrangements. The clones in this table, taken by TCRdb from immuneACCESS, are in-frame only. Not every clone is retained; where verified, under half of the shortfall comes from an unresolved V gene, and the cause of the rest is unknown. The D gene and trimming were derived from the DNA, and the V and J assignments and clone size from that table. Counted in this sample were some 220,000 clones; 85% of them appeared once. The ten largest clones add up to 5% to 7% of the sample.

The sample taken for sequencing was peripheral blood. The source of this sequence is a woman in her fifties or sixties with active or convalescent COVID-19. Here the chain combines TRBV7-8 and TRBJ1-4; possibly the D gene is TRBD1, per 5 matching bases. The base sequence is TGTGCCAGCAGCAGACAGAACCCGGCAACTAATGAAAAACTGTTTTTT. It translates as CASSRQNPATNEKLFF.